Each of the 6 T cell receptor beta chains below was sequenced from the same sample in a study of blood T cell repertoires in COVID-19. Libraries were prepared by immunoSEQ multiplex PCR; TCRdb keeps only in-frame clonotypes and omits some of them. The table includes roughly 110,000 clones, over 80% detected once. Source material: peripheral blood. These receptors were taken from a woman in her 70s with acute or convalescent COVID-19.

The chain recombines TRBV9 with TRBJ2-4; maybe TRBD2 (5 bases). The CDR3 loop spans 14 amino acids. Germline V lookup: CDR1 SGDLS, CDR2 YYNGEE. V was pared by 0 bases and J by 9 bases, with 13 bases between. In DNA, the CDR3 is TGTGCCAGCAGCGTAGGATTAGCCGAGGGCATTCAGTACTTC. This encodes CASSVGLAEGIQYF.

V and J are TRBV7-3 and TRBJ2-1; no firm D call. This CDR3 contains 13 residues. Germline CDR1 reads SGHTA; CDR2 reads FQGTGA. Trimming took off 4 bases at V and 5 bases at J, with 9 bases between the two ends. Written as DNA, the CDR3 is TGTGCCAGCAGCTCCGGAGCGAACAATGAGCAGTTCTTC. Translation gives CASSSGANNEQFF.

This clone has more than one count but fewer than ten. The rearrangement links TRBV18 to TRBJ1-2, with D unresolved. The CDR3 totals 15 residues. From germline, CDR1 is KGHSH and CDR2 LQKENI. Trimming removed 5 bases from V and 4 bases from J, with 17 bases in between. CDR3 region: CASSSAQLGFYGYTF. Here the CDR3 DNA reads TGTGCCAGCTCAAGCGCGCAACTGGGTTTCTATGGCTACACCTTC.

This chain's CDR3 is CASSQRQGGGYTF. CDR3 nucleotides: TGTGCCAGCAGTCAGAGACAGGGTGGTGGCTACACCTTC. The chain combines TRBV6-5 with TRBJ1-2, with 7 bases that match TRBD1. CDR1 is MNHEY, CDR2 SVGAGI, per germline. The CDR3 covers 13 residues. V dropped 5 bases and J dropped 7; count of bases not matched to a gene: 7.

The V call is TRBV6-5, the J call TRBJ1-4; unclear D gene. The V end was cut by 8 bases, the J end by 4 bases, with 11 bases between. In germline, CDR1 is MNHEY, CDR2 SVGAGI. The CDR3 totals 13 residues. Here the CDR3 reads CASGAVFNEKLFF. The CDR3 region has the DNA TGTGCCAGCGGAGCCGTTTTTAATGAAAAACTGTTTTTT.

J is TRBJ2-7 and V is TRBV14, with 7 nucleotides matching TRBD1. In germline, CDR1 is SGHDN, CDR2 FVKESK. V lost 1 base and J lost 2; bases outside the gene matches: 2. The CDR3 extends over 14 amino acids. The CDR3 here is CASSQGTGPYEQYF. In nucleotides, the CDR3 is TGTGCCAGCAGCCAAGGGACAGGACCCTACGAGCAGTACTTC. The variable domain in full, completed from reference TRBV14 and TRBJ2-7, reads EAGVTQFPSHSVIEKGQTVTLRCDPISGHDNLYWYRRVMGKEIKFLLHFVKESKQDESGMPNNRFLAERTGGTYSTLKVQPAELEDSGVYFCASSQGTGPYEQYFGPGTRLTVT.